The 27 T cell receptor beta chains given below trace back to one sample, sequenced in a study of brain T cells in children with intractable seizures. TCRdb's copy holds only in-frame clones and misses some; the assay was immunoSEQ multiplex PCR. The table has about 350,000 clones, approximately 93% seen once; the top ten hold roughly 5.8%. Time point denoted: blood from clinic visit 5 months post-surgery; TSC patient then seizure free. Sequences were derived from peripheral blood, sampled more than 4 months after surgery. Source of these receptors: a boy in the first two years of life with tuberous sclerosis and intractable seizures.

The chain has TRBV5-1 and TRBJ2-1; D is unresolved. Germline CDR1 and CDR2: SGHRS and YFSETQ. The V end lost 7 bases, the J end lost 3 bases, and 11 bases lay between the germline ends. The CDR3 loop spans 13 amino acids. CDR3 loop: CASGKTDYNEQFF. For the CDR3, the DNA is TGCGCCAGCGGAAAGACTGACTACAATGAGCAGTTCTTC.

The chain employs TRBV9 and TRBJ2-6, with D possibly TRBD2 on 6 matching bases. Germline lookup yields CDR1 SGDLS and CDR2 YYNGEE. The CDR3 runs 17 residues. Trimming removed 4 bases at V and 0 bases at J, with 14 bases between. DNA for the CDR3: TGTGCCAGCAGCCAACCACCGGGAGCCTCTGGGGCCAACGTCCTGACTTTC. This sequence encodes CASSQPPGASGANVLTF.

The rearrangement uses TRBV2 and TRBJ1-6; D gene uncertain. From germline, CDR1 is SNHLY and CDR2 FYNNEI. CDR3 length: 12 amino acids. The V and J ends lost 7 bases and 15 bases respectively, with 16 bases between them. DNA for the CDR3: TGTGCCAGCACCGAGGGCAGGCCTTTCCTCCACTTT. This translates into CASTEGRPFLHF. The full variable domain, with the rest looked up from reference TRBV2 and TRBJ1-6, is EPEVTQTPSHQVTQMGQEVILRCVPISNHLYFYWYRQILGQKVEFLVSFYNNEISEKSEIFDDQFSVERPDGSNFTLKIRSTKLEDSAMYFCASTEGRPFLHFGNGTRLTVT.

This rearrangement joins TRBV7-8 to TRBJ1-4; 10 positions match TRBD1. This CDR3 comprises 14 residues. The germline CDR1 and CDR2 sequences are SGHVS and FQNEAQ. J gave up 6 bases and V 4 bases, and 2 bases lay outside the gene matches. This CDR3 reads CASSWDRGDEKLFF. CDR3 DNA: TGTGCCAGCAGCTGGGACAGGGGAGATGAAAAACTGTTTTTT. Together with reference TRBV7-8 and TRBJ1-4, the CDR3 gives the full variable domain: GAGVSQSPRYKVAKRGQDVALRCDPISGHVSLFWYQQALGQGPEFLTYFQNEAQLDKSGLPSDRFFAERPEGSVSTLKIQRTQQEDSAVYLCASSWDRGDEKLFFGSGTQLSVL.

The chain has TRBV11-2 and TRBJ2-7; tentatively, D is TRBD2 (6 bases). The CDR3 runs 17 residues. Germline CDR1 and CDR2: SGHAT and FQNNGV. Deletions cut 5 bases from V and 0 bases from J, with 20 bases between. The CDR3 DNA sequence: TGTGCCAGCAGCCCAAGGGGAGGCGTAATGAGCTCCTACGAGCAGTACTTC. It translates to CASSPRGGVMSSYEQYF.

The chain carries TRBV7-3 and TRBJ2-3; D call uncertain. This CDR3 has 13 amino acids. V lost 1 base, J lost 4 bases, and 6 bases lay in between. Germline V gene sequence: CDR1 SGHTA, CDR2 FQGTGA. The CDR3 is CASSLIRPDTQYF. The DNA of the CDR3 is TGTGCCAGCAGCTTAATAAGGCCAGATACGCAGTATTTT. Filled out from reference TRBV7-3 and TRBJ2-3, the complete variable domain reads GAGVSQTPSNKVTEKGKYVELRCDPISGHTALYWYRQSLGQGPEFLIYFQGTGAADDSGLPNDRFFAVRPEGSVSTLKIQRTERGDSAVYLCASSLIRPDTQYFGPGTRLTVL.

J is TRBJ1-1 and V is TRBV27, with 9 bases identical to TRBD1. CDR3 length equals 18 residues. Germline assignment: CDR1 MNHEY and CDR2 SMNVEV (reference sequence). Trimming took 6 bases from V and 5 from J; bases not matched to a gene: 19. The CDR3 DNA follows: TGTGCCAGCAGGACCGTAGCGACAGGGGGGTTCACCAGGACTGAAGCTTTCTTT. As protein: CASRTVATGGFTRTEAFF.

The V call is TRBV4-1, the J call TRBJ2-1; 12 nucleotides agree with TRBD2. After removal of 3 bases from V and 9 bases from J, the junction contained 6 bases not matched to a gene. This CDR3 contains 15 residues. The germline CDR1 and CDR2 sequences are MGHRA and YSYEKL. The CDR3 reads CASSHPTSGSPEQFF. CDR3 coding DNA: TGCGCCAGCAGCCATCCGACTAGCGGGAGCCCTGAGCAGTTCTTC.

J is TRBJ1-2 and V is TRBV6-5; possibly TRBD1 for D (5 bases). The CDR3 extends over 14 amino acids. With 0 bases removed from V and 2 bases from J, the gap between germline ends came to 7 bases. Germline CDR1 and CDR2: MNHEY and SVGAGI. CDR3 region: CASSYSRDNYGYTF. CDR3 sequence (DNA): TGTGCCAGCAGTTACTCGAGGGACAACTATGGCTACACCTTC.

This clone was counted once. The chain couples TRBV28 to TRBJ2-7; TRBD2 might be the D (6 bases). This CDR3 has 14 amino acids. CDR1 is MDHEN and CDR2 is SYDVKM in the germline V gene. Between the trimmed V and J ends, which lost 2 bases and 0 bases, there was a span of 8 bases. The CDR3 is CASSLRGTSYEQYF. CDR3 in DNA: TGTGCCAGCAGTTTACGGGGGACCTCCTACGAGCAGTACTTC.

The chain couples TRBV7-8 to TRBJ1-1, with D unresolved. In germline, CDR1 is SGHVS, CDR2 FQNEAQ. The CDR3 runs 20 residues. V gave up 3 bases and J gave up 2 bases, with 28 bases separating them. As DNA, the CDR3 is TGTGCCAGCAGCTTTCTCACTCTGGGAGGAGTCGACATACTTAACACTGAAGCTTTCTTT. Its protein is CASSFLTLGGVDILNTEAFF.

This chain links TRBV30 with TRBJ1-1; 9 bases are a match to TRBD1. Trimming cost V 1 base and J 6 bases; bases outside gene matches: 9. Germline CDR1 GTSNPN, CDR2 SVGIG (reference sequence). The CDR3 extends over 15 amino acids. The CDR3 region has the DNA TGTGCCTGGAGTGGTTTTCCGGGACAGGGAGCTGAAGCTTTCTTT. Protein: CAWSGFPGQGAEAFF.

The genes are TRBV2 and TRBJ1-3; TRBD1 is a possible D gene (5 bases). V was cut by 7 bases and J by 1 base, with 8 bases left in between. This CDR3 spans 13 amino acids. From germline, CDR1 is SNHLY and CDR2 FYNNEI. The CDR3 here is CASNGASGNTIYF. The CDR3 nucleotides are TGTGCCAGCAACGGGGCTTCTGGAAACACCATATATTTT.

This clone was found once. This chain uses TRBV6-4 with TRBJ1-1; D not resolved. Germline assignment: CDR1 MRHNA and CDR2 SNTAGT. The length of the CDR3 is 14 residues. Trimming cost V 4 bases and J 1 base, with 10 bases left between them. The CDR3 coding sequence is TGTGCCAGCAGTGCCGGAATTGGGAACACTGAAGCTTTCTTT. It yields the protein CASSAGIGNTEAFF.

V gene TRBV30 combines with J gene TRBJ2-2; 7 bases line up with TRBD1. V shed 4 bases and J 1 base; nucleotides not matched to a gene: 3. In germline, CDR1 is GTSNPN, CDR2 SVGIG (reference sequence). The CDR3 contains 14 residues. For the CDR3, the DNA is TGTGCCTGGAAGGGGGCGCGGAACACCGGGGAGCTGTTTTTT. Encoded protein: CAWKGARNTGELFF. Full variable domain (missing parts from reference TRBV30 and TRBJ2-2): SQTIHQWPATLVQPVGSPLSLECTVEGTSNPNLYWYRQAAGRGLQLLFYSVGIGQISSEVPQNLSASRPQDRQFILSSKKLLLSDSGFYLCAWKGARNTGELFFGEGSRLTVL.

In this sample, this clone turned up once. V and J are TRBV24-1 and TRBJ2-2; a weak D match, TRBD2 (6 bases). The CDR3 sequence is 13 residues long. Germline CDR1 reads KGHDR; CDR2 reads SFDVKD. V was clipped by 9 bases and J by 5 bases, with 12 bases between them. As DNA, the CDR3 is TGTGCCACCTCGGGACTGTCAACCGGGGAGCTGTTTTTT. Its protein is CATSGLSTGELFF.

The chain recombines TRBV6-1 with TRBJ2-1, with 9 bases aligning to TRBD1. Germline CDR1 MNHNS, CDR2 SASEGT. The CDR3 covers 12 residues. V was clipped by 7 bases and J by 14 bases; unmatched bases: 9. The CDR3 bases are TGTGCCAGCACCCGTACCGGGGACAGGGAGTTCTTC. Protein product: CASTRTGDREFF.

The rearrangement joins TRBV7-6 to TRBJ1-2; no definite D call. There are 11 residues in the CDR3. CDR1 and CDR2 from the germline V gene are SGHVS and FNYEAQ. Between the trimmed V and J ends, which lost 4 bases and 5 bases, there was a span of 5 bases. The CDR3, as DNA: TGTGCCAGCAGCTCGGGATATGGCTACACCTTC. Translating it yields CASSSGYGYTF. The full variable domain, with the rest looked up from reference TRBV7-6 and TRBJ1-2, is GAGVSQSPRYKVTKRGQDVALRCDPISGHVSLYWYRQALGQGPEFLTYFNYEAQQDKSGLPNDRFSAERPEGSISTLTIQRTEQRDSAMYRCASSSGYGYTFGSGTRLTVV.

The chain is built from TRBV5-4 and TRBJ1-1, with D possibly matching TRBD1 (5 bases). V was shortened by 2 bases and J by 8 bases, with 10 bases between the two germline ends. The CDR3 runs to 12 residues. CDR1 is SGHNT and CDR2 is YYREEE in the germline V gene (reference sequence). CDR3 nucleotide sequence: TGTGCCAGCAGCTTCGGGACCCCCGAAGCTTTCTTT. This encodes CASSFGTPEAFF.

The rearrangement uses TRBV7-9 and TRBJ1-1, with 8 nucleotides matching TRBD1. CDR1 is SEHNR, CDR2 FQNEAQ, per germline (reference sequence). This CDR3 is built from 17 residues. V lost 4 bases, J lost 6 bases, and 16 bases stayed unmatched. Here the CDR3 reads CASSSSGDRISGAEAFF. The CDR3 DNA reads TGTGCCAGCAGCTCCAGTGGGGACAGGATATCGGGGGCTGAAGCTTTCTTT.

The CDR3 is CASSEGNQPQHF. CDR3 nucleotide sequence: TGTGCCAGCAGTGAGGGCAATCAGCCCCAGCATTTT. The chain recombines TRBV6-4 with TRBJ1-5, with no clear D. Germline V gives CDR1 MRHNA, CDR2 SNTAGT. With 3 bases removed from V and 2 bases from J, the gap between germline ends came to 2 bases. This CDR3 region has 12 residues.

The gene calls are TRBV19 and TRBJ1-2, with 9 bases fitting TRBD1. The J segment lost 5 bases and the V segment lost 7 bases, leaving 20 bases of the junction unmatched. The CDR3 extends over 18 amino acids. The V gene's germline CDR1 is LNHDA and CDR2 SQIVND (reference sequence). The DNA for the CDR3 is TGTGCCAGTACCTCACTTTACAGGGGGCGTGAATCGGGTTATGGCTACACCTTC. It encodes CASTSLYRGRESGYGYTF. The whole variable domain, filled in from reference TRBV19 and TRBJ1-2, reads DGGITQSPKYLFRKEGQNVTLSCEQNLNHDAMYWYRQDPGQGLRLIYYSQIVNDFQKGDIAEGYSVSREKKESFPLTVTSAQKNPTAFYLCASTSLYRGRESGYGYTFGSGTRLTVV.

The chain combines TRBV19 with TRBJ2-7; 9 positions agree with TRBD1. V shed 5 bases, J shed 6 bases, and the junction held 8 bases outside the gene matches. The germline V gene encodes CDR1 LNHDA and CDR2 SQIVND (reference sequence). There are 14 residues in the CDR3. CDR3 in amino acids: CASSVQGAYSEQYF. The CDR3 nucleotides are TGTGCCAGTAGTGTACAGGGGGCGTATAGCGAGCAGTACTTC.

The chain is built from TRBV6-1 and TRBJ2-1; D unresolved. This CDR3 has 16 residues. Germline V gene sequence: CDR1 MNHNS, CDR2 SASEGT. V was shortened by 1 base and J by 2 bases, with 12 bases between the two germline ends. CDR3 residues: CASSEGQKSPYNEQFF. The DNA for the CDR3 is TGTGCCAGCAGTGAAGGGCAAAAATCCCCCTACAATGAGCAGTTCTTC.

In regard to this clone: The sample holds other DNA sequences that translate to the same CDR3. The chain carries TRBV25-1 and TRBJ2-1, with no clear D. The CDR3 is 10 residues long. V gave up 8 bases and J gave up 5 bases, with 4 bases separating them. From germline, CDR1 is MGHDK and CDR2 SYGVNS. CDR3 DNA sequence: TGTGCCAGCGGGGACAATGAGCAGTTCTTC. Residues: CASGDNEQFF.

The chain recombines TRBV2 with TRBJ2-7, with 7 positions matching TRBD1. The CDR3 spans 15 residues. Looked up from germline, CDR1 is SNHLY and CDR2 is FYNNEI. V trimming: 0 bases; J trimming: 4 bases; junction bases outside the gene matches: 6. The CDR3 loop reads CASSEALGGAYEQYF. The CDR3 DNA is TGTGCCAGCAGTGAAGCCCTAGGGGGCGCTTACGAGCAGTACTTC.

V is TRBV24-1 and J is TRBJ1-2, with D unclear. The CDR3 extends over 12 amino acids. Germline CDR1 and CDR2: KGHDR and SFDVKD. With 12 bases removed from V and 8 bases from J, the gap between germline ends came to 18 bases. CDR3 nucleotides: TGTGCCCTTCCAATTGCCCTCGGGGGCTACACCTTC. It translates to CALPIALGGYTF.